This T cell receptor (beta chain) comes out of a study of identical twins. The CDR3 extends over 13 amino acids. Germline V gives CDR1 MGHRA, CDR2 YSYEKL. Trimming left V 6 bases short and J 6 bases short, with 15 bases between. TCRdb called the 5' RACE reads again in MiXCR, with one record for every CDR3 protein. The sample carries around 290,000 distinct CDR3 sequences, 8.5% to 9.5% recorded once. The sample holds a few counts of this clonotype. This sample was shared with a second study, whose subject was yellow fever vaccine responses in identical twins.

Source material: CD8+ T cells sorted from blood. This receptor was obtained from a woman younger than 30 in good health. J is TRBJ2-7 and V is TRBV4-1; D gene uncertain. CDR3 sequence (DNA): TGCGCCAGCAGAAGTCCGGGCGGCGGCGAGCAGTACTTC. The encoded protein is CASRSPGGGEQYF.